Described below is a single T cell receptor (beta chain) sequence and its context. This entry comes from a study of blood T cell repertoires in COVID-19. The wider study: PBMCs, B-cell-depleted T cells, or T cells were the source of the cDNA or gDNA that made up the material.

The CDR3 consists of 15 residues. V lost 5 bases, J lost 9 bases, and 9 bases stayed unmatched. CDR1 is WNHNN, CDR2 SYGVQD, per germline (reference sequence). Libraries were prepared by immunoSEQ multiplex PCR; TCRdb keeps only in-frame clonotypes and omits some of them. In the table there are 120,000 to 150,000 clones, roughly 89% of which are singletons. The sequence was obtained from a woman in her forties or fifties with active or convalescent COVID-19. The sample taken for sequencing was peripheral blood. V is TRBV10-1 and J is TRBJ1-5; 11 bases are shared with TRBD1. CDR3 in DNA: TGCGCCAGCAGTCGGACAGGGGGCGAAATATGGCCCCAGCATTTT. Translation gives CASSRTGGEIWPQHF.